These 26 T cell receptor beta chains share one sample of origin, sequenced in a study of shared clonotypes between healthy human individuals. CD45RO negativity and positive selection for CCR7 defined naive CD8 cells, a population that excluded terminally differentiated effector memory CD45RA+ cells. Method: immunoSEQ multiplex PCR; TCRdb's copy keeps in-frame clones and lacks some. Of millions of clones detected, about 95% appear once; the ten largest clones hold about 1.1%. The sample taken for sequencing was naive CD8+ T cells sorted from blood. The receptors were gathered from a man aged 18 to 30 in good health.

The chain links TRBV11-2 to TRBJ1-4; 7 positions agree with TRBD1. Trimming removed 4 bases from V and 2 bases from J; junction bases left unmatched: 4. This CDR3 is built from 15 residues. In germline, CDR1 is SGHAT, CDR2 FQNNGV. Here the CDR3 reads CASSSLRGTNEKLFF. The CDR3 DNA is TGTGCCAGCAGCTCGCTCAGGGGGACTAATGAAAAACTGTTTTTT.

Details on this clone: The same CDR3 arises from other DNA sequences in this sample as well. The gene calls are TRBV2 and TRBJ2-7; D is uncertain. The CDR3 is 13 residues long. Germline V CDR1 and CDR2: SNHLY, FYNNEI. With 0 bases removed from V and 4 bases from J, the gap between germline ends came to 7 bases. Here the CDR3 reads CASSEAQSYEQYF. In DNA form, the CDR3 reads TGTGCCAGCAGTGAAGCGCAATCATACGAGCAGTACTTC.

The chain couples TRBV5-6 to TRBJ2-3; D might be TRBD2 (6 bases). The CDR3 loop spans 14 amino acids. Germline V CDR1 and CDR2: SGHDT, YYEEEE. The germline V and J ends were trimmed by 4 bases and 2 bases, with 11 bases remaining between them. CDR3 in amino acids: CASSLGGNTDTQYF. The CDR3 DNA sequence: TGTGCCAGCAGCCTTGGGGGGAACACAGATACGCAGTATTTT.

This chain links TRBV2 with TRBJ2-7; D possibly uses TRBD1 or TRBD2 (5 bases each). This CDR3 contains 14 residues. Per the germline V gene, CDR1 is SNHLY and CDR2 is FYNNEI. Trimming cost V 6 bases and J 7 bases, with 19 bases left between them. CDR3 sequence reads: CASSAGTLALEQYF. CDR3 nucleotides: TGTGCCAGCAGCGCCGGGACCCTTGCTTTGGAGCAGTACTTC.

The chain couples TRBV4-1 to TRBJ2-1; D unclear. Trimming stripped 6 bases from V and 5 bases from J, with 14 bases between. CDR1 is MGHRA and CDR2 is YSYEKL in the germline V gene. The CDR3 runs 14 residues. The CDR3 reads CASRPTGLNNEQFF. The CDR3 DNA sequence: TGCGCCAGCAGGCCCACCGGGCTGAACAATGAGCAGTTCTTC.

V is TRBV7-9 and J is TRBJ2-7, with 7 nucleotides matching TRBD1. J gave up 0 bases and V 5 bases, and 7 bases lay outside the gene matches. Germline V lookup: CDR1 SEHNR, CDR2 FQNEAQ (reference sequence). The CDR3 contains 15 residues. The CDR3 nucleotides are TGTGCCAGCAGCCCCGTCCGGGACAGCTCCTACGAGCAGTACTTC. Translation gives CASSPVRDSSYEQYF. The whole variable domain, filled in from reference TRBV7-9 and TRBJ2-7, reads DTGVSQNPRHKITKRGQNVTFRCDPISEHNRLYWYRQTLGQGPEFLTYFQNEAQLEKSRLLSDRFSAERPKGSFSTLEIQRTEQGDSAMYLCASSPVRDSSYEQYFGPGTRLTVT.

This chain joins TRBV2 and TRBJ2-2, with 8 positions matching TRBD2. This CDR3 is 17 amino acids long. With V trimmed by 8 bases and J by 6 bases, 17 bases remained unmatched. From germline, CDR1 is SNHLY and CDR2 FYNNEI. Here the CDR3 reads CASGPGLGISGPGELFF. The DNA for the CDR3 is TGTGCCAGCGGTCCGGGACTAGGAATTTCGGGGCCCGGGGAGCTGTTTTTT.

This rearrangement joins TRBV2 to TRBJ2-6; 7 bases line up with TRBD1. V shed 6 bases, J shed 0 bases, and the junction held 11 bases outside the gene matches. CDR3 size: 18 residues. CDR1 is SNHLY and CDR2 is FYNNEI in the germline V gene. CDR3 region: CASRGTGTDPSGANVLTF. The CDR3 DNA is TGTGCCAGCAGGGGCACCGGGACAGACCCCTCTGGGGCCAACGTCCTGACTTTC.

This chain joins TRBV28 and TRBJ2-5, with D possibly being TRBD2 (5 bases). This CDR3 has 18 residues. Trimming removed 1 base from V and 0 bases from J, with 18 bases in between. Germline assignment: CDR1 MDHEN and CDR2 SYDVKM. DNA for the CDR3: TGTGCCAGCAGTTTATACCCCTCTAGCTCCGCGTACCAAGAGACCCAGTACTTC. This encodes CASSLYPSSSAYQETQYF.

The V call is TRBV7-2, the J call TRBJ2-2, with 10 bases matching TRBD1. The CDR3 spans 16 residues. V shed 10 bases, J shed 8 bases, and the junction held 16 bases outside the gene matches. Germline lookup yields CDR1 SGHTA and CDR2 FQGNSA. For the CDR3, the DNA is TGTGCCACATGGGACACGACAGGGGGCAATTTTGGGGAGCTGTTTTTT. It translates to CATWDTTGGNFGELFF.

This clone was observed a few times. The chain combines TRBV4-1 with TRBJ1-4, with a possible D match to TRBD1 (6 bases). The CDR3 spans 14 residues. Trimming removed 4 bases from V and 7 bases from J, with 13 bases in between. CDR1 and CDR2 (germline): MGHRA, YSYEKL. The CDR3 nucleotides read TGCGCCAGCAGCCTACAGGGAGAGGGTGAAAAACTGTTTTTT. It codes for CASSLQGEGEKLFF.

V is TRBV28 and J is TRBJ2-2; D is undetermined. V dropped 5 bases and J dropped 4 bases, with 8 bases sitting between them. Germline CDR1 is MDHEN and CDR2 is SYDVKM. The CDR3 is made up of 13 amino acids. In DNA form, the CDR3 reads TGTGCCAGCAGTCACATTTCCACCGGGGAGCTGTTTTTT. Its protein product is CASSHISTGELFF.

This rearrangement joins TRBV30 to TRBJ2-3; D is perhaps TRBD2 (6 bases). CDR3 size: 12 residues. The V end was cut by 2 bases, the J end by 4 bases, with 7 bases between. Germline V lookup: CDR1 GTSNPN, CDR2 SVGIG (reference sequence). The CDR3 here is CAWSRRADTQYF. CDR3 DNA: TGTGCCTGGAGTAGGAGGGCAGATACGCAGTATTTT.

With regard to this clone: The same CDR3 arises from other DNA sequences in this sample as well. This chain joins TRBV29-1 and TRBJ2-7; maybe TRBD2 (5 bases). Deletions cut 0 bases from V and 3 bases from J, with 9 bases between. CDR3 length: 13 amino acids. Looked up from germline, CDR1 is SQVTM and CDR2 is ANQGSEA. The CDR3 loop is CSVEETGSYEQYF. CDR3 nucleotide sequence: TGCAGCGTTGAAGAGACTGGGAGCTACGAGCAGTACTTC.

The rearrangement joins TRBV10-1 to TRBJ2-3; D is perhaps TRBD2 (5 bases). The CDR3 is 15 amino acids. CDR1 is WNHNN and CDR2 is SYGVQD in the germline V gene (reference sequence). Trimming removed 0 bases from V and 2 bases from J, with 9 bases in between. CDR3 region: CASSESMGDTDTQYF. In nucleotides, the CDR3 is TGCGCCAGCAGTGAGTCGATGGGAGACACAGATACGCAGTATTTT.

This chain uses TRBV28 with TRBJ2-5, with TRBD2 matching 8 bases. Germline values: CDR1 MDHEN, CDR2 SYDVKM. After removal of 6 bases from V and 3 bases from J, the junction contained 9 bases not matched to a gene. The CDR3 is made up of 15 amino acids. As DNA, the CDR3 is TGTGCCAGCAGCCCGAGCGGAGCGGGGGAAGAGACCCAGTACTTC. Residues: CASSPSGAGEETQYF.

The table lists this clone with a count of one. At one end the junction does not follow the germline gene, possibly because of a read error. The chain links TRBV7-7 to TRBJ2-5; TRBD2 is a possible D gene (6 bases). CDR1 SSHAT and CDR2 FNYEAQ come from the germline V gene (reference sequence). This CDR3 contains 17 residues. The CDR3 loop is CASSQELYGGDQETQYF. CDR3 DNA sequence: TGTGCTAGCAGCCAAGAGTTGTACGGGGGAGACCAAGAGACCCAGTACTTC.

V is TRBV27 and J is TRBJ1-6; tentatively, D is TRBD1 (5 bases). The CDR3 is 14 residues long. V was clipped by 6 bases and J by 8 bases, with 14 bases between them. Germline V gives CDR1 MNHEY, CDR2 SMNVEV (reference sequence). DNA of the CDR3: TGTGCCAGCAGCCCCTTGGGGGGTGATTCACCCCTCCACTTT. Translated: CASSPLGGDSPLHF.

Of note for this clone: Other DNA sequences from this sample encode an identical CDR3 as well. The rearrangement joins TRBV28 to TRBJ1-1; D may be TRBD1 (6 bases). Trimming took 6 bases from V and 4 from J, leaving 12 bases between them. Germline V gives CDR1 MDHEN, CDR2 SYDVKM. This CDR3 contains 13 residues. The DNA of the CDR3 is TGTGCCAGCAGCCCGACAGGAAGCACTGAAGCTTTCTTT. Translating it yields CASSPTGSTEAFF.

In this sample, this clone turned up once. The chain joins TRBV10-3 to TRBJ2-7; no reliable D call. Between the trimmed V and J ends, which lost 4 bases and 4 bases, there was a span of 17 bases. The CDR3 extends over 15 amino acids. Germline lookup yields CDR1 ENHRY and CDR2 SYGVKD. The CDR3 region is CAISAPEQTFYEQYF. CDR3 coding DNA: TGTGCCATCAGTGCGCCGGAACAGACATTTTACGAGCAGTACTTC.

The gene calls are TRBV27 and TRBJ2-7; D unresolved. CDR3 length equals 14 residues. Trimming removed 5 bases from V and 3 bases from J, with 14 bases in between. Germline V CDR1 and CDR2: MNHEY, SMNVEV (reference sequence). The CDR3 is CASSPDNLNYEQYF. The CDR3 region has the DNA TGTGCCAGCAGTCCTGACAACCTAAACTACGAGCAGTACTTC.

The CDR3 spells CASSRDGGGSNEQFF. DNA for the CDR3: TGTGCCAGCAGCCGTGATGGGGGGGGAAGCAATGAGCAGTTCTTC. The V and J genes are TRBV6-6 and TRBJ2-1, with TRBD2 identical over 7 bases. From germline, CDR1 is MNHNY and CDR2 SVGAGI (reference sequence). V trimming: 6 bases; J trimming: 6 bases; junction bases outside the gene matches: 11. The CDR3 is made up of 15 amino acids.

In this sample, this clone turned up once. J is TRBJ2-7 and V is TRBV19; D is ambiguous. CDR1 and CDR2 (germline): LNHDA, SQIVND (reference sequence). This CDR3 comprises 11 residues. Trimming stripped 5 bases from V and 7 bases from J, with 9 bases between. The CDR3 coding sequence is TGTGCCAGTAGTTCCCTTGAGGAGCAGTACTTC. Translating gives CASSSLEEQYF. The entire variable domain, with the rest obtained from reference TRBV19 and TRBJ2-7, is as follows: DGGITQSPKYLFRKEGQNVTLSCEQNLNHDAMYWYRQDPGQGLRLIYYSQIVNDFQKGDIAEGYSVSREKKESFPLTVTSAQKNPTAFYLCASSSLEEQYFGPGTRLTVT.

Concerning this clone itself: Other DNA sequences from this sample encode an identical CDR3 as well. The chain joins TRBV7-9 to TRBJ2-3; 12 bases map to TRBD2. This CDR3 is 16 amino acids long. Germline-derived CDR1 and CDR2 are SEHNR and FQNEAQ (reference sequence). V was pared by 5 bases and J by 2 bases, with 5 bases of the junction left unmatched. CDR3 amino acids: CASSEGLAGHTDTQYF. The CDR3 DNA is TGTGCCAGCAGCGAAGGACTAGCGGGACACACAGATACGCAGTATTTT. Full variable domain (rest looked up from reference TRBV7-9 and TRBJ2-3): DTGVSQNPRHKITKRGQNVTFRCDPISEHNRLYWYRQTLGQGPEFLTYFQNEAQLEKSRLLSDRFSAERPKGSFSTLEIQRTEQGDSAMYLCASSEGLAGHTDTQYFGPGTRLTVL.

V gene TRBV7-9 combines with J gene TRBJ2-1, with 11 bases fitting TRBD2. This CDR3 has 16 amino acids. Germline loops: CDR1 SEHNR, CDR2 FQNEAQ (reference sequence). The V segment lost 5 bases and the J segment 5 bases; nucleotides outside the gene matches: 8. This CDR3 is CASSDSGGAFHNEQFF. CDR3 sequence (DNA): TGTGCCAGCAGCGATAGCGGGGGGGCCTTCCACAATGAGCAGTTCTTC.

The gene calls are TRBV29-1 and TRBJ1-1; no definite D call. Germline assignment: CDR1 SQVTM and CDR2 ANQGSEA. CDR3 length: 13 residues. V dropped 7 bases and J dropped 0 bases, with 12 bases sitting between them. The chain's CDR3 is CSAYTVMNTEAFF. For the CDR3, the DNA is TGCAGCGCCTACACAGTAATGAACACTGAAGCTTTCTTT. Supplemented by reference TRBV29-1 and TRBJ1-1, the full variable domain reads SAVISQKPSRDICQRGTSLTIQCQVDSQVTMMFWYRQQPGQSLTLIATANQGSEATYESGFVIDKFPISRPNLTFSTLTVSNMSPEDSSIYLCSAYTVMNTEAFFGQGTRLTVV.